The text below deals with one T cell receptor beta chain. The data originate from a study of blood T cell repertoires in COVID-19. The CDR3 has 16 residues. The V end lost 5 bases, the J end lost 4 bases, and 17 bases lay between the germline ends. Per the germline V gene, CDR1 is SGHNT and CDR2 is YENEEA. Using immunoSEQ multiplex PCR, the repertoire was profiled, and TCRdb retains in-frame clones only, with some absent. The data contain more than 65,000 clones, 84% of them singletons. Input material: peripheral blood. The chain uses TRBV11-3 and TRBJ2-2; D is perhaps TRBD1 (6 bases). The source of this sequence is a man in his fifties or sixties with acute or convalescent COVID-19. CDR3: CASSATTGWGTGELFF. CDR3 nucleotides: TGTGCCAGCAGCGCCACGACAGGATGGGGCACCGGGGAGCTGTTTTTT.